The entry below gives a single T cell receptor (beta chain) sequence along with its context. This record comes from a study of blood T cell repertoires in COVID-19. Study as a whole: The study drew acute and convalescent COVID-19 samples from the United States, Italy and Spain. T cells, B-cell-depleted T cells, or PBMCs supplied cDNA or gDNA.

Unmatched junction bases numbered 6, after V lost 3 bases and J lost 1 base. There are 17 residues in the CDR3. Per germline, CDR1 PRHDT and CDR2 FYEKMQ (reference sequence). Study processing details: How many nucleated cells were present was estimated from reference gene primer amplification. Produced via immunoSEQ multiplex PCR; TCRdb's table is partial and in-frame only. V, J and clone size are those of that table, while D and trimming were read from the DNA. This sample yields 60,000 to 75,000 clones, of which roughly four fifths are seen a single time; more than 9.5% belongs to the top ten. The V gene is TRBV13, the J gene TRBJ1-1; TRBD1 agrees at 12 bases. Sequencing was performed on peripheral blood. The TCR comes from a woman older than 75 with acute or convalescent COVID-19. Here the CDR3 DNA reads TGTGCCAGCAGCTTTTTGTCGGGACAGGGGGCGAACACTGAAGCTTTCTTT. Translation: CASSFLSGQGANTEAFF.